Listed here are 6 T cell receptor beta chains from one sample, sequenced in a study of blood T cell repertoires in COVID-19. The method was immunoSEQ multiplex PCR; TCRdb's version includes in-frame clones alone and lacks a portion of them. The data contain about 30,000 clones, about 80% of them singletons. The material sequenced was peripheral blood. The receptors derive from a woman between 65 and 79 years old with acute or convalescent COVID-19.

The J gene is TRBJ2-1, the V gene TRBV7-3, with 8 bases lining up with TRBD2. The trim removed 6 bases at V and 8 bases at J, leaving 6 bases unmatched. The length of the CDR3 is 13 residues. Germline V gives CDR1 SGHTA, CDR2 FQGTGA. CDR3 region: CASSHSGVDEQFF. The CDR3 DNA reads TGTGCCAGCAGTCATAGCGGGGTGGATGAGCAGTTCTTC.

The chain links TRBV13 to TRBJ2-3; D gene ambiguous. Trimming shortened V by 5 bases and J by 2 bases, and 5 bases separated the two germline ends. The CDR3 runs to 12 residues. Germline-derived CDR1 and CDR2 are PRHDT and FYEKMQ (reference sequence). CDR3 sequence: CASSPYTDTQYF. Here the CDR3 DNA reads TGTGCCAGCAGCCCTTACACAGATACGCAGTATTTT.

This rearrangement joins TRBV28 to TRBJ2-7; 11 bases align to TRBD2. CDR3 length equals 16 residues. Germline lookup yields CDR1 MDHEN and CDR2 SYDVKM. V dropped 2 bases and J dropped 0; count of bases not matched to a gene: 3. In nucleotides, the CDR3 is TGTGCCAGCAGTTTAATCCTAGCGGGAGGCTCCTACGAGCAGTACTTC. Translation: CASSLILAGGSYEQYF.

The chain uses TRBV2 and TRBJ1-1, with D unresolved. The CDR3 extends over 14 amino acids. Between the trimmed V and J ends, which lost 3 bases and 5 bases, there was a span of 13 bases. Germline lookup yields CDR1 SNHLY and CDR2 FYNNEI. Here the CDR3 reads CASSDRGGRTEAFF. The CDR3 DNA is TGTGCCAGCAGTGATCGTGGAGGGAGAACTGAAGCTTTCTTT.

The chain uses TRBV6-4 and TRBJ1-2; 10 bases are shared with TRBD1. The CDR3 is 15 amino acids. CDR1 and CDR2 from the germline V gene are MRHNA and SNTAGT. Trimming took 5 bases from V and 6 from J; bases not matched to a gene: 9. CDR3: CASSRGQGGQDGYTF. The DNA of the CDR3 is TGTGCCAGCAGTCGAGGACAGGGGGGCCAAGATGGCTACACCTTC.

The V call is TRBV6-5, the J call TRBJ1-2; 7 positions match TRBD1. The CDR3 sequence is 14 residues long. V lost 5 bases, J lost 2 bases, and 5 bases stayed unmatched. Germline values: CDR1 MNHEY, CDR2 SVGAGI. CDR3 bases: TGTGCCAGCAGTCCCCACAGGGGCAACTATGGCTACACCTTC. Translating it yields CASSPHRGNYGYTF.